The present T cell receptor (beta chain) was sequenced within a study of blood T cell repertoires in COVID-19. In the study overall: Acute and convalescent COVID-19 specimens originated in the United States, Italy and Spain. PBMCs, B-cell-depleted T cells, or T cells were the source of the cDNA or gDNA that made up the material.

In this sample, this clone turned up once. Sequencing used immunoSEQ multiplex PCR; TCRdb keeps in-frame clones, though not all of them. The data hold roughly 80,000 clones, with roughly 88% observed a single time. The source material was peripheral blood. The sequence was collected from a woman aged 80 or over with acute or convalescent COVID-19.

The CDR3 DNA sequence: TGTGCCAGCAGCCAAGCTCGTCCTAGCTACAATGAGCAGTTCTTC. Translating it yields CASSQARPSYNEQFF. This sequence joins TRBV14 and TRBJ2-1; D is unclear. The V gene lost 1 base and the J gene lost 3 bases, with 10 bases spanning the gap. From germline, CDR1 is SGHDN and CDR2 FVKESK. The CDR3 length is 15 residues. The whole variable domain, remainder taken from reference TRBV14 and TRBJ2-1, is EAGVTQFPSHSVIEKGQTVTLRCDPISGHDNLYWYRRVMGKEIKFLLHFVKESKQDESGMPNNRFLAERTGGTYSTLKVQPAELEDSGVYFCASSQARPSYNEQFFGPGTRLTVL.